This TCR beta chain was captured by sequencing in a study of blood T cell repertoires in COVID-19. Across the whole study: Spain, Italy and the United States supplied samples that represented acute and convalescent COVID-19. In each case, the material was cDNA or gDNA derived from T cells, B-cell-depleted T cells, or PBMCs.

J was trimmed by 4 bases and V by 3 bases; bases with no gene match: 7. From germline, CDR1 is MNHNS and CDR2 SASEGT. The CDR3 extends over 15 amino acids. Authors' data handling: Counts of nucleated cells, estimated from reference gene primer amplification, were obtained. Some clones are missing from TCRdb's copy, which holds only in-frame ones; the method was immunoSEQ multiplex PCR. V and J calls and clone size are given by that table; D and trimming were obtained from the DNA. Of about 260,000 clones listed, approximately 80% are singletons. This TCR came from an elderly woman with acute or convalescent COVID-19. The chain uses TRBV6-1 and TRBJ2-7; 9 nucleotides line up with TRBD2. Sequencing was carried out using peripheral blood. CDR3 in amino acids: CASSDSGTSLYEQYF. The CDR3 DNA sequence: TGTGCCAGCAGTGACAGTGGGACTAGCCTTTACGAGCAGTACTTC.